This T cell receptor beta chain was documented in a study of cytomegalovirus exposure and HLA in healthy donors. The table came from immunoSEQ multiplex PCR; TCRdb's copy has only in-frame clones and leaves some out. The sample holds 50,000 to 70,000 clones, roughly 96% seen once. The length of the CDR3 is 15 residues. Germline lookup yields CDR1 SGHAT and CDR2 FQNNGV. V shed 6 bases, J shed 3 bases, and the junction held 9 bases outside the gene matches. This rearrangement joins TRBV11-2 to TRBJ2-7; 9 nucleotides line up with TRBD2. Sequenced: PBMCs. This receptor was obtained from a woman younger than 30 in good health and CMV-seropositive. Here the CDR3 DNA reads TGTGCCAGCAGAAGAGGACTAGCGAGTGACTACGAGCAGTACTTC. Translated: CASRRGLASDYEQYF.